This T cell receptor (beta chain) was captured in a study of shared clonotypes between healthy human individuals. Assay: immunoSEQ multiplex PCR; the TCRdb copy retains only in-frame clones and omits some. The sample lists around 500,000 clones, around 80% occurring once. About this clone: What it binds is not known.

Study findings and constraints: Sequencing depth was a factor that was expected to affect clonotype sharing among donors.

The sequenced sample consisted of PBMCs. This TCR was recovered from a middle-aged woman in good health. Some clones in this sample may be carry-over from other donors' samples.

In nucleotides, the CDR3 is TGTGCCAGCAGCTTAGGGCTAGCGGGACTTATGGGGTACAATGAGCAGTTCTTC. This codes for CASSLGLAGLMGYNEQFF. The genes are TRBV7-9 and TRBJ2-1; 9 nucleotides match TRBD2. V dropped 1 base and J dropped 4; count of bases not matched to a gene: 11. This CDR3 comprises 18 residues. Germline-derived CDR1 and CDR2 are SEHNR and FQNEAQ (reference sequence).